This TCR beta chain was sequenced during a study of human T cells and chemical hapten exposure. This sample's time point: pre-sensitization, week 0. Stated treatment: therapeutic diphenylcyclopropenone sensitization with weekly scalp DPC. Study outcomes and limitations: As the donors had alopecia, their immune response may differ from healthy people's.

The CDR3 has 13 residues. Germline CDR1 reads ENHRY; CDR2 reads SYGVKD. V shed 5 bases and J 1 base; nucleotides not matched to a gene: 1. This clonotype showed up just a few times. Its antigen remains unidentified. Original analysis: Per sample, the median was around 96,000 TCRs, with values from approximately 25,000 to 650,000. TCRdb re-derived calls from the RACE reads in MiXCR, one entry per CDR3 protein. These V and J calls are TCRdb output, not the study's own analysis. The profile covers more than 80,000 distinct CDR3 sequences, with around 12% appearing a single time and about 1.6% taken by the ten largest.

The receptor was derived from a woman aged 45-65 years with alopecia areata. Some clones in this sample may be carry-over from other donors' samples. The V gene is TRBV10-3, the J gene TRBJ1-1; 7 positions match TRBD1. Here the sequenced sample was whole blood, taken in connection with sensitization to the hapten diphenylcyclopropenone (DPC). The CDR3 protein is CAISWTGNTEAFF. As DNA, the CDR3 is TGTGCCATCAGTTGGACAGGGAACACTGAAGCTTTCTTT.